This entry lists 21 T cell receptor beta chains sequenced from one sample in a study of persistence of HIV-infected CD4 T cells. No antigen has been identified for these receptors. Anti-CD3/anti-CD28 beads served as a nonspecific positive control stimulus. Responding CD4+ T cells were sorted by upregulation of both CD40 ligand and CD69. This was the immunoSEQ version 4 assay in survey mode. The table came from immunoSEQ multiplex PCR; TCRdb's copy has only in-frame clones and leaves some out. The sample consists of tens of thousands of clones, 88% of them appearing once. Sample: CD4+ T cells sorted from PBMCs after roughly 19-hour stimulation, taken from a patient who received antiretroviral therapy. These TCRs come from an adult woman with HIV who was CMV-seropositive.

The V call is TRBV29-1, the J call TRBJ2-7; 14 nucleotides agree with TRBD2. Per the germline V gene, CDR1 is SQVTM and CDR2 is ANQGSEA. CDR3 length: 14 amino acids. V lost 5 bases and J lost 2; bases outside the gene matches: 2. The CDR3 DNA follows: TGCAGCGTTCTGACTAGCGGGGGGGCCTACGAGCAGTACTTC. Its protein is CSVLTSGGAYEQYF.

This chain connects TRBV6-6 to TRBJ1-5, with D hard to call. Germline V lookup: CDR1 MNHNY, CDR2 SVGAGI (reference sequence). V was trimmed by 6 bases and J by 3 bases, leaving 15 bases between them. CDR3 size: 15 residues. CDR3 loop: CASRVQTGFNQPQHF. Here the CDR3 DNA reads TGTGCCAGCAGGGTACAGACGGGATTCAATCAGCCCCAGCATTTT.

The rearrangement links TRBV2 to TRBJ1-5, with D possibly TRBD1 on 5 matching bases. This CDR3 has 17 amino acids. Germline CDR1 SNHLY, CDR2 FYNNEI. Trimming removed 4 bases from V and 0 bases from J, with 16 bases in between. As DNA, the CDR3 is TGTGCCAGCAGTGTGAGGTCCAGGGCGAATAGCAATCAGCCCCAGCATTTT. This encodes CASSVRSRANSNQPQHF.

V and J are TRBV3-1 (or the pseudogene TRBV3-2) and TRBJ1-2; D is unclear. V lost 0 bases and J 0 bases, leaving 8 bases between the germline ends. CDR3 length equals 15 residues. CDR1 LGHDT and CDR2 YNNKEL come from the germline V gene (reference sequence). The CDR3 loop reads CASSQEGRTNYGYTF. The CDR3 nucleotides are TGTGCCAGCAGCCAAGAAGGCAGAACTAACTATGGCTACACCTTC.

The chain couples TRBV4-2 to TRBJ1-1; D is unresolved. Trimming removed 0 bases at V and 4 bases at J, with 15 bases between. Germline CDR1 is LGHNA and CDR2 is YNFKEQ. The CDR3 loop spans 16 amino acids. Written as DNA, the CDR3 is TGTGCCAGCAGCCAAGATCACCTGCCGGGGAGCACTGAAGCTTTCTTT. The encoded protein is CASSQDHLPGSTEAFF.

This chain joins TRBV7-6 and TRBJ2-4, with TRBD2 identical over 12 bases. After removal of 4 bases from V and 7 bases from J, the junction contained 5 bases not matched to a gene. Germline V gene sequence: CDR1 SGHVS, CDR2 FNYEAQ. CDR3 length: 15 amino acids. The CDR3 region is CASSSLAGGRNIQYF. The CDR3 nucleotides read TGTGCCAGCAGCTCCCTAGCGGGGGGGAGGAACATTCAGTACTTC.

J is TRBJ2-3 and V is TRBV30, with TRBD2 as a possible D gene (5 bases). Germline-derived CDR1 and CDR2 are GTSNPN and SVGIG (reference sequence). V was clipped by 5 bases and J by 2 bases, with 17 bases between them. The CDR3 spans 15 residues. The CDR3 reads CAWANQGGFTDTQYF. For the CDR3, the DNA is TGTGCCTGGGCTAATCAAGGAGGATTCACAGATACGCAGTATTTT.

The chain uses TRBV5-5 and TRBJ1-5, with D perhaps matching TRBD1 (5 bases). CDR3 size: 14 residues. Trimming took 6 bases from V and 4 from J, leaving 14 bases between them. Germline CDR1 and CDR2: SGHKS and YYEKEE (reference sequence). DNA of the CDR3: TGTGCCAGCACACCCGGGGGTATTAATCAGCCCCAGCATTTT. It codes for CASTPGGINQPQHF.

This clone is a singleton in its sample. The chain is built from TRBV24-1 and TRBJ2-5; D might be TRBD2 (6 bases). The germline V gene has CDR1 KGHDR and CDR2 SFDVKD. The CDR3 totals 15 residues. The V end lost 1 base, the J end lost 5 bases, and 13 bases lay between the germline ends. The DNA of the CDR3 is TGTGCCACCAGTGATTTAGGGGTAGCGGCGGAGACCCAGTACTTC. The encoded protein is CATSDLGVAAETQYF.

This rearrangement joins TRBV2 to TRBJ1-1; D unresolved. V was trimmed by 3 bases and J by 8 bases, leaving 7 bases between them. CDR1 and CDR2 from the germline V gene are SNHLY and FYNNEI. The CDR3 consists of 11 residues. The CDR3 protein is CASSERVEAFF. The CDR3 region has the DNA TGTGCCAGCAGTGAGCGGGTGGAAGCTTTCTTT.

The gene calls are TRBV6-5 and TRBJ2-5; unclear D gene. Germline V gene sequence: CDR1 MNHEY, CDR2 SVGAGI. The CDR3 is made up of 13 amino acids. V dropped 6 bases and J dropped 2 bases, with 10 bases sitting between them. CDR3 nucleotide sequence: TGTGCCAGCAGCTTCGGACCGCAAGAGACCCAGTACTTC. This encodes CASSFGPQETQYF.

J is TRBJ2-2 and V is TRBV29-1, with TRBD1 as a possible D gene (5 bases). The CDR3 consists of 14 residues. The V and J ends lost 7 bases and 3 bases respectively, with 15 bases between them. Germline assignment: CDR1 SQVTM and CDR2 ANQGSEA. The chain's CDR3 is CSAKPGLDTGELFF. The CDR3 region has the DNA TGCAGCGCAAAACCAGGGTTGGACACCGGGGAGCTGTTTTTT.

The rearrangement links TRBV2 to TRBJ2-3, with TRBD2 identical over 9 bases. The CDR3 is 15 amino acids. From germline, CDR1 is SNHLY and CDR2 FYNNEI. V dropped 2 bases and J dropped 3; count of bases not matched to a gene: 3. CDR3 protein: CASSEFAGGTDTQYF. CDR3 coding DNA: TGTGCCAGCAGTGAATTCGCGGGGGGGACAGATACGCAGTATTTT. The variable domain in full, with the rest retrieved from reference TRBV2 and TRBJ2-3, is EPEVTQTPSHQVTQMGQEVILRCVPISNHLYFYWYRQILGQKVEFLVSFYNNEISEKSEIFDDQFSVERPDGSNFTLKIRSTKLEDSAMYFCASSEFAGGTDTQYFGPGTRLTVL.

The chain employs TRBV7-3 and TRBJ2-1; the D gene is possibly TRBD2 (6 bases). In germline, CDR1 is SGHTA, CDR2 FQGTGA. The CDR3 has 14 residues. Trimming cost V 1 base and J 6 bases, with 10 bases left between them. CDR3 nucleotides: TGTGCCAGCAGCTTAAGAGGCGGGGTCAATGAGCAGTTCTTC. Protein sequence: CASSLRGGVNEQFF.

The rearrangement joins TRBV19 to TRBJ1-2, with 8 bases aligning to TRBD1. With 5 bases clipped from V and 1 base from J, the junction kept 3 bases outside the gene matches. Per the germline V gene, CDR1 is LNHDA and CDR2 is SQIVND (reference sequence). The CDR3 loop spans 14 amino acids. The CDR3 DNA reads as TGTGCCAGTAGTGGGACAGGCTATAACTATGGCTACACCTTC. Its translation: CASSGTGYNYGYTF.

This sequence joins TRBV9 and TRBJ1-6; maybe TRBD1 (6 bases). Trimming removed 4 bases at V and 9 bases at J, with 23 bases between. The CDR3 has 17 residues. CDR1 is SGDLS and CDR2 is YYNGEE in the germline V gene. CDR3 coding DNA: TGTGCCAGCAGCCCGGGGGGGCAGCAGATGTACGGTTCACCCCTCCACTTT. Translated: CASSPGGQQMYGSPLHF.

The gene calls are TRBV13 and TRBJ2-2; D is ambiguous. Germline CDR1 reads PRHDT; CDR2 reads FYEKMQ (reference sequence). Trimming pared 6 bases from V and 6 bases from J, leaving 5 bases between. The length of the CDR3 is 11 residues. CDR3 residues: CASSWSGELFF. CDR3 coding DNA: TGTGCCAGCAGTTGGTCCGGGGAGCTGTTTTTT.

The chain uses TRBV2 and TRBJ1-2, with no clear D. Between the trimmed V and J ends, which lost 6 bases and 8 bases, there was a span of 19 bases. The length of the CDR3 is 14 residues. Per germline, CDR1 SNHLY and CDR2 FYNNEI. The CDR3 region is CASRKDGLSPGYTF. CDR3 DNA sequence: TGTGCCAGCAGAAAGGACGGGTTGTCGCCCGGCTACACCTTC.

The chain uses TRBV5-1 and TRBJ2-5, with 7 bases identical to TRBD2. V trimming: 3 bases; J trimming: 5 bases; junction bases outside the gene matches: 10. Germline CDR1 is SGHRS and CDR2 is YFSETQ. The CDR3 runs to 15 residues. The CDR3 DNA reads as TGCGCCAGCAGCTGGGGGGGGACTCGAGGGGAGACCCAGTACTTC. Residues: CASSWGGTRGETQYF.

This clone was detected once. The chain is built from TRBV10-3 and TRBJ1-2; 7 nucleotides line up with TRBD1. Germline V gene sequence: CDR1 ENHRY, CDR2 SYGVKD. The CDR3 is 14 amino acids. Germline trimming cut 4 bases from V and 7 bases from J; bases unmatched to any gene: 9. The CDR3 DNA is TGTGCCATCAGTGCGGAGGGGGCGAGAGGTGGCTACACCTTC. It yields the protein CAISAEGARGGYTF.

This sequence joins TRBV28 and TRBJ2-7, with 7 bases matching TRBD2. The germline gives CDR1 MDHEN, CDR2 SYDVKM. The V gene end was trimmed by 6 bases and the J gene end by 0 bases; junction bases not matched to a gene: 2. The CDR3 loop spans 13 amino acids. CDR3 sequence: CASSGGFSYEQYF. Here the CDR3 DNA reads TGTGCCAGCAGCGGGGGGTTCTCCTACGAGCAGTACTTC. The full variable domain, completed using reference TRBV28 and TRBJ2-7, is DVKVTQSSRYLVKRTGEKVFLECVQDMDHENMFWYRQDPGLGLRLIYFSYDVKMKEKGDIPEGYSVSREKKERFSLILESASTNQTSMYLCASSGGFSYEQYFGPGTRLTVT.